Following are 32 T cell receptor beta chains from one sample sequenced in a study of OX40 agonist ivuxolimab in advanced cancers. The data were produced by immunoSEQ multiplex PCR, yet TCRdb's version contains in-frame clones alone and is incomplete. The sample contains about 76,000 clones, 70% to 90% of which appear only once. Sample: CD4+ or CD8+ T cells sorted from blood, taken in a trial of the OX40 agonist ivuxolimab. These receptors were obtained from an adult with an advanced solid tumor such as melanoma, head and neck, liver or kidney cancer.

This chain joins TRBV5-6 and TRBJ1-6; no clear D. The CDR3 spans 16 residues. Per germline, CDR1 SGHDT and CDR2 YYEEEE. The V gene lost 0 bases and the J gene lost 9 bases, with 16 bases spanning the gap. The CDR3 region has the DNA TGTGCCAGCAGCTTGGGGCCCCTAGGGATGGGTTCACCCCTCCACTTT. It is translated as CASSLGPLGMGSPLHF. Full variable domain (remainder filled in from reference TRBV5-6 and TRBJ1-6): DAGVTQSPTHLIKTRGQQVTLRCSPKSGHDTVSWYQQALGQGPQFIFQYYEEEERQRGNFPDRFSGHQFPNYSSELNVNALLLGDSALYLCASSLGPLGMGSPLHFGNGTRLTVT.

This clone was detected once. The CDR3 reads CASSYAGGSIWEQYV. The DNA of the CDR3 is TGTGCCAGCAGTTACGCGGGGGGATCCATTTGGGAGCAGTACGTC. The chain combines TRBV6-5 with TRBJ2-7, with 8 bases lining up with TRBD2. V shed 2 bases and J 7 bases; nucleotides not matched to a gene: 10. Germline V CDR1 and CDR2: MNHEY, SVGAGI. The CDR3 contains 15 residues.

The DNA of the CDR3 is TGCGCCAGCAGCTTGGCCGGAGGGCTAGGGCAGTACTTC. It specifies CASSLAGGLGQYF. The chain uses TRBV5-1 and TRBJ2-7, with D maybe TRBD2 (6 bases). Germline CDR1 is SGHRS and CDR2 is YFSETQ. Trimming pared 0 bases from V and 9 bases from J, leaving 13 bases between. CDR3 length: 13 residues.

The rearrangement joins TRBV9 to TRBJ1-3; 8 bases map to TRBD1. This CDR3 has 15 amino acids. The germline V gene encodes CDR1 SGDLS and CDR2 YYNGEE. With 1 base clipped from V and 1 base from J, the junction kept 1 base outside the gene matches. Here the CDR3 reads CASSVTGGSGNTIYF. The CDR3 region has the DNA TGTGCCAGCAGCGTAACAGGGGGATCTGGAAACACCATATATTTT.

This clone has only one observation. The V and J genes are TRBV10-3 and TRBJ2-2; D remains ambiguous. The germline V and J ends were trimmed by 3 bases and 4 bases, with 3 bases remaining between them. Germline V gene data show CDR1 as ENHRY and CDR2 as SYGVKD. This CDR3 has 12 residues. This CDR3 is CAISEGTGELFF. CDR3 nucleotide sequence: TGTGCCATCAGTGAAGGCACCGGGGAGCTGTTTTTT.

The CDR3 sequence: CASSPTRNEQYF. As DNA, the CDR3 is TGTGCCAGCTCGCCAACTAGGAACGAGCAGTACTTC. The chain recombines TRBV18 with TRBJ2-7; weak D call: TRBD2 (5 bases). The ends were cut back, 6 bases at V and 5 bases at J, with 11 bases in the middle. Per the germline V gene, CDR1 is KGHSH and CDR2 is LQKENI. The CDR3 runs to 12 residues.

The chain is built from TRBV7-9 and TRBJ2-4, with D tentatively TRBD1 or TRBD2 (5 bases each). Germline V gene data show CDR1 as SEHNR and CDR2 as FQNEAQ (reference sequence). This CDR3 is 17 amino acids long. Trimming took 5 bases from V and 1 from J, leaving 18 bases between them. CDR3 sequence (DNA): TGTGCCAGCAGCAGAGGGGACCACTCCTGGGCCAAAAACATTCAGTACTTC. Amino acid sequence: CASSRGDHSWAKNIQYF.

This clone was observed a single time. CDR3 in amino acids: CASSRGGVETQYF. The CDR3 DNA follows: TGTGCCAGCAGCCGAGGGGGAGTTGAGACCCAGTACTTC. V is TRBV11-2 and J is TRBJ2-5; D may be TRBD1 (6 bases). Germline V gene data show CDR1 as SGHAT and CDR2 as FQNNGV. Trimming removed 5 bases at V and 5 bases at J, with 12 bases between. The CDR3 is 13 amino acids.

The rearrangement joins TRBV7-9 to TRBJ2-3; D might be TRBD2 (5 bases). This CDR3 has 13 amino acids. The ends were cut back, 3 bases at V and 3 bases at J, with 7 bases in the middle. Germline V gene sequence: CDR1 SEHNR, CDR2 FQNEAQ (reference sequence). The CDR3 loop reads CASSFRGTDTQYF. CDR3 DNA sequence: TGTGCCAGCAGCTTTCGGGGAACAGATACGCAGTATTTT.

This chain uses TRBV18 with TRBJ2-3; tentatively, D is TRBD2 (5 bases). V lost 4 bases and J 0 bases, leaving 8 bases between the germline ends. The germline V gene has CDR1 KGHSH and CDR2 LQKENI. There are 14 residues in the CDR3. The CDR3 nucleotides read TGTGCCAGCTCACAAGCGGAGAGCACAGATACGCAGTATTTT. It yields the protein CASSQAESTDTQYF.

CDR3 bases: TGTGCCAGCAGTCCGACCCGGGGGGTTGGGCCGTACGAGCAGTACTTC. It is translated as CASSPTRGVGPYEQYF. This sequence joins TRBV28 and TRBJ2-7; 7 nucleotides match TRBD2. CDR3 length equals 16 residues. V gave up 5 bases and J gave up 4 bases; unmatched junction bases: 14. From germline, CDR1 is MDHEN and CDR2 SYDVKM.

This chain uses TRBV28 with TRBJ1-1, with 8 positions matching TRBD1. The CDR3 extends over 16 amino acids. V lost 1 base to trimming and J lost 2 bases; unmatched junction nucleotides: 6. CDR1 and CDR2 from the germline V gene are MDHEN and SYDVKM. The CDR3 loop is CASSLSSGGYNTEAFF. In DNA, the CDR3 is TGTGCCAGCAGTTTATCGTCAGGGGGCTATAACACTGAAGCTTTCTTT.

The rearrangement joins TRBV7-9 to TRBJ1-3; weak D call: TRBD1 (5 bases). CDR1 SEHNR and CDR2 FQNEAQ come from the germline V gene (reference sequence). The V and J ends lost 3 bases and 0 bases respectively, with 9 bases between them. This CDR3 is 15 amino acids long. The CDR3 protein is CASSFGGTSGNTIYF. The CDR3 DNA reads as TGTGCCAGCAGCTTCGGGGGGACCTCTGGAAACACCATATATTTT.

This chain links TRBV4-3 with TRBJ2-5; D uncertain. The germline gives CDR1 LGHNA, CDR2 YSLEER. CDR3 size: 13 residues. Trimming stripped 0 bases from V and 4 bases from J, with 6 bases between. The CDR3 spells CASSQDLAETQYF. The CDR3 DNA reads TGCGCCAGCAGCCAAGATTTGGCAGAGACCCAGTACTTC.

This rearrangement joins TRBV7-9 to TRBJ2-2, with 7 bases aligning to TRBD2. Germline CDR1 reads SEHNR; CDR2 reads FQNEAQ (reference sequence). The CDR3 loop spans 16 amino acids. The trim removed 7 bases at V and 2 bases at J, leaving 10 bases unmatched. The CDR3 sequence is CASNLPGGINTGELFF. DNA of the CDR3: TGTGCCAGCAACCTCCCGGGGGGAATTAACACCGGGGAGCTGTTTTTT.

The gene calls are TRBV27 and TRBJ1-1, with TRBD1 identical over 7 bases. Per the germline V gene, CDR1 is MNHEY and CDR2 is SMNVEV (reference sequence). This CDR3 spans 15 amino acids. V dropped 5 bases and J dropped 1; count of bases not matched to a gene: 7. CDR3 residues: CASSPLRTGNTEAFF. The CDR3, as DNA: TGTGCCAGCAGTCCCCTCCGGACAGGGAACACTGAAGCTTTCTTT.

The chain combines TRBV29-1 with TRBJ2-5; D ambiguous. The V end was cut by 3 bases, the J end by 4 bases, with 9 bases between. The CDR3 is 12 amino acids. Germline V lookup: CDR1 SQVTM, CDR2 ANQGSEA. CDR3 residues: CSVDLVRETQYF. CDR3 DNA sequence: TGCAGCGTTGACCTAGTTCGAGAGACCCAGTACTTC.

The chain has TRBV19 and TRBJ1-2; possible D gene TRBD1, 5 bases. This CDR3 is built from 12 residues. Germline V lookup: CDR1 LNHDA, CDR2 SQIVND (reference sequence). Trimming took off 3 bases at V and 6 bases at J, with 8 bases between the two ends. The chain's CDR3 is CASSITGHGYTF. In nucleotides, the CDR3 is TGTGCCAGTAGTATTACAGGACATGGCTACACCTTC.

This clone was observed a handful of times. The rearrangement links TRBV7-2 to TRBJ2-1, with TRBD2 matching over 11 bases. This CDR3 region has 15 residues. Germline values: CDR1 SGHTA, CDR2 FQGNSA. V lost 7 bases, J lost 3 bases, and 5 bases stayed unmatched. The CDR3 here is CASTLTSGDYNEQFF. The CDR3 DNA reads TGTGCCAGCACCCTGACTAGCGGGGACTACAATGAGCAGTTCTTC.

The CDR3 spells CASSPLARATDTQYF. DNA of the CDR3: TGTGCCAGCAGCCCGTTGGCCCGGGCCACAGATACGCAGTATTTT. The chain combines TRBV5-6 with TRBJ2-3; D gene ambiguous. V was shortened by 4 bases and J by 2 bases, with 14 bases between the two germline ends. The CDR3 sequence is 15 residues long. The V gene's germline CDR1 is SGHDT and CDR2 YYEEEE.

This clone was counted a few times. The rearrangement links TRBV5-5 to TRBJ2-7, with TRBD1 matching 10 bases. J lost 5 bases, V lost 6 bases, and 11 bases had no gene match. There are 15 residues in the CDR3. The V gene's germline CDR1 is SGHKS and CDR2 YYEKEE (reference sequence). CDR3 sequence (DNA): TGTGCCAGCACCCGGGAGGGACAGGGGTTTGACGAGCAGTACTTC. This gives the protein CASTREGQGFDEQYF.

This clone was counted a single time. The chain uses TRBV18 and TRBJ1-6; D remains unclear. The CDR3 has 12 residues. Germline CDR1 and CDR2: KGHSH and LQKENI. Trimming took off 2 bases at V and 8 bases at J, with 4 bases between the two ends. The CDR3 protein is CASSPGDSPLHF. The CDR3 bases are TGTGCCAGCTCACCAGGCGATTCACCCCTCCACTTT.

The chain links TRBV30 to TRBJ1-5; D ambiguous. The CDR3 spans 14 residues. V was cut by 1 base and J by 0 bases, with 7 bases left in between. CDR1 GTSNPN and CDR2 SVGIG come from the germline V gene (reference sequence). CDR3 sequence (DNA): TGTGCCTGGAGTGAACAGCTTAGCAATCAGCCCCAGCATTTT. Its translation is CAWSEQLSNQPQHF.

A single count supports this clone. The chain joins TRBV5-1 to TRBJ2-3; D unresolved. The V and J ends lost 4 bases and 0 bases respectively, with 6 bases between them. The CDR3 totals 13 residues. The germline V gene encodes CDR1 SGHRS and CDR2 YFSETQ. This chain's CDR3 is CASSLGSTDTQYF. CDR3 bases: TGCGCCAGCAGCCTGGGTAGCACAGATACGCAGTATTTT. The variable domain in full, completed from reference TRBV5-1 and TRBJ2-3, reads KAGVTQTPRYLIKTRGQQVTLSCSPISGHRSVSWYQQTPGQGLQFLFEYFSETQRNKGNFPGRFSGRQFSNSRSEMNVSTLELGDSALYLCASSLGSTDTQYFGPGTRLTVL.

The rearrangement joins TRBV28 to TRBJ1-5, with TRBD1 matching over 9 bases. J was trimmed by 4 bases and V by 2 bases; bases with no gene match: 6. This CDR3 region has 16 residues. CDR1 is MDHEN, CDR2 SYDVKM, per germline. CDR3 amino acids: CASSLRTGDPNQPQHF. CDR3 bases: TGTGCCAGCAGTTTACGGACAGGGGACCCGAATCAGCCCCAGCATTTT.

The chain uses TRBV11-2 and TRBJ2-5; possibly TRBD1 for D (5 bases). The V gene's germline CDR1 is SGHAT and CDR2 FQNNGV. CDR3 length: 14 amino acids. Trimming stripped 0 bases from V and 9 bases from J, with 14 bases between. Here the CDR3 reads CASSLEQGRRSQYF. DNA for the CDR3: TGTGCCAGCAGCTTAGAGCAGGGCCGCAGATCCCAGTACTTC.

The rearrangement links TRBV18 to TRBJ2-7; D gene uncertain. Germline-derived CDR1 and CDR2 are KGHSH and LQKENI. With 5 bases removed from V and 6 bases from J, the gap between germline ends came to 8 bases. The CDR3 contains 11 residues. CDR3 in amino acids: CASSSEVEQYF. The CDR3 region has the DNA TGTGCCAGCTCATCAGAAGTCGAGCAGTACTTC. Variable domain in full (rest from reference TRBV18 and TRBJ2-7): NAGVMQNPRHLVRRRGQEARLRCSPMKGHSHVYWYRQLPEEGLKFMVYLQKENIIDESGMPKERFSAEFPKEGPSILRIQQVVRGDSAAYFCASSSEVEQYFGPGTRLTVT.

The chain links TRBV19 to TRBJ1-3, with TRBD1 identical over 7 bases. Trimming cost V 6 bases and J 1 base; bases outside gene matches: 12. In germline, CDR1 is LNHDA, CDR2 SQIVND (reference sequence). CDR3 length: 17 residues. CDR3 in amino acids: CASRRLGTDGSGNTIYF. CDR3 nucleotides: TGTGCCAGTAGGAGGCTCGGGACAGACGGATCTGGAAACACCATATATTTT.

As DNA, the CDR3 is TGTGCCTTCGGTGGGAACCGTGGAGAGACCCAGTACTTC. This codes for CAFGGNRGETQYF. The rearrangement joins TRBV30 to TRBJ2-5; D gene uncertain. CDR1 is GTSNPN and CDR2 is SVGIG in the germline V gene (reference sequence). V lost 7 bases and J lost 4, with 16 bases in between. The CDR3 is 13 amino acids. Full variable domain (outside the CDR3, taken from reference TRBV30 and TRBJ2-5): SQTIHQWPATLVQPVGSPLSLECTVEGTSNPNLYWYRQAAGRGLQLLFYSVGIGQISSEVPQNLSASRPQDRQFILSSKKLLLSDSGFYLCAFGGNRGETQYFGPGTRLLVL.

The CDR3 spells CASSPDRAGQYF. CDR3 bases: TGTGCCAGCAGCCCGGACCGGGCGGGGCAGTACTTC. This rearrangement joins TRBV7-8 to TRBJ2-7; perhaps TRBD2 as D (5 bases). CDR1 is SGHVS and CDR2 is FQNEAQ in the germline V gene. V was shortened by 5 bases and J by 9 bases, with 14 bases between the two germline ends. The CDR3 has 12 residues.

The CDR3 region is CASKGDSGETQYF. DNA of the CDR3: TGTGCCAGCAAAGGGGACTCTGGGGAGACCCAGTACTTC. V usage is TRBV2 and J usage is TRBJ2-5, with D perhaps TRBD2 (6 bases). The CDR3 runs 13 residues. Trimming stripped 7 bases from V and 5 bases from J, with 14 bases between. Germline values: CDR1 SNHLY, CDR2 FYNNEI.

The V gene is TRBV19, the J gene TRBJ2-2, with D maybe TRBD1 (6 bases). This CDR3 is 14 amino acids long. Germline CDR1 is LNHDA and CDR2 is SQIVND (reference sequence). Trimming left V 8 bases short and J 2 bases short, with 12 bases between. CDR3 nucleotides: TGTGCCAGTCGAAAGACAGGTAACACCGGGGAGCTGTTTTTT. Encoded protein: CASRKTGNTGELFF.